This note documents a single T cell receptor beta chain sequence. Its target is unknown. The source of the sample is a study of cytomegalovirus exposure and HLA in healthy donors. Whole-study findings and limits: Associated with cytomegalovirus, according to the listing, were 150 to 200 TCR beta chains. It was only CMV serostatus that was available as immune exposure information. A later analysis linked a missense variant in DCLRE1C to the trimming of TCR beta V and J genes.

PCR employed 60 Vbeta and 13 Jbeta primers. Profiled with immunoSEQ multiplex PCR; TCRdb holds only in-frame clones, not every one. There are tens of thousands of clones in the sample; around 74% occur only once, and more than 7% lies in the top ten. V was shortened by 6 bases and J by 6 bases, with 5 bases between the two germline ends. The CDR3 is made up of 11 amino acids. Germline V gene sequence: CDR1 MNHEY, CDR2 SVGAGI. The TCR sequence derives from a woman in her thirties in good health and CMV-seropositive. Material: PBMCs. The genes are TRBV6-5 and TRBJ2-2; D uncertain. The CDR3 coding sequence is TGTGCCAGCAGATCTGCCGGGGAGCTGTTTTTT. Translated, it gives CASRSAGELFF.